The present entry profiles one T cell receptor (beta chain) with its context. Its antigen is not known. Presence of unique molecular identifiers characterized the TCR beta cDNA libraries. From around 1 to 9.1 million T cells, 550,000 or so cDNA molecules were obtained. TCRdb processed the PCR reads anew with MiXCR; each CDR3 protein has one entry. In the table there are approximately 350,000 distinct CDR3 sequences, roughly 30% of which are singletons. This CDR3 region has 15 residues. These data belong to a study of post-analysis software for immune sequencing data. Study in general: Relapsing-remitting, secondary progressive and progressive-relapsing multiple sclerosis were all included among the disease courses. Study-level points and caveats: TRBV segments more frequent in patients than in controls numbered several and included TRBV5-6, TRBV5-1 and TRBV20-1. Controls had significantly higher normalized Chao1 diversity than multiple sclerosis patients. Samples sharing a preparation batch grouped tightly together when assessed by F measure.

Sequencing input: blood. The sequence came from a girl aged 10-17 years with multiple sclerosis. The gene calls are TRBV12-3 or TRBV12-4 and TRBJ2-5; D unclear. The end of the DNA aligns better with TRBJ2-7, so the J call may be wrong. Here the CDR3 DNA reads TGTGCCAGCAGTTCCCCTACGCGGCACTCATACGAGCAGTACTTC. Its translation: CASSSPTRHSYEQYF.